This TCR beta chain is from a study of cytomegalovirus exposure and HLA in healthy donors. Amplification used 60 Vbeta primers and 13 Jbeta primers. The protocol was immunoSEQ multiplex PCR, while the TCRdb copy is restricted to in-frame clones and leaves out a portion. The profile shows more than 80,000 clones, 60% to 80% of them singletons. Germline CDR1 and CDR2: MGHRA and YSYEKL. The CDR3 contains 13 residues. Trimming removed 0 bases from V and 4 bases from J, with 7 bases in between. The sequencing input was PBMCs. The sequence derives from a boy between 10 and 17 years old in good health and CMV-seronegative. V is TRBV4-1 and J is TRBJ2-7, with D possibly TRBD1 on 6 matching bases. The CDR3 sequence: CASSQDQGYEQYF. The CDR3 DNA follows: TGCGCCAGCAGCCAAGATCAGGGGTACGAGCAGTACTTC.